This T cell receptor (beta chain) was recovered during a study of shared clonotypes between healthy human individuals. Profiled with immunoSEQ multiplex PCR; TCRdb holds only in-frame clones, not every one. This sample yields about 2 million clones, of which about 95% are seen a single time; under 0.15% belongs to the top ten. This CDR3 is built from 11 residues. V was clipped by 4 bases and J by 6 bases; unmatched bases: 2. Germline CDR1 and CDR2: SQVTM and ANQGSEA. The source material was naive CD4+ T cells sorted from blood. Subset defined: CD45RA+ positively selected. This TCR was recovered from a young man in good health. The chain is built from TRBV29-1 and TRBJ1-2; TRBD1 aligns across 7 bases. CDR3 residues: CSVGQGNGYTF. In DNA, the CDR3 is TGCAGCGTTGGACAGGGAAATGGCTACACCTTC.